The T cell receptor (beta chain) described here comes from a study of identical twins (dated by TCRdb to the mid-2010s). Context from the whole study: The study deep-sequenced TCR alpha and beta repertoires from monozygotic twins, unrelated adults of various ages and cord blood to test whether fetal clonotypes persist. To rule out contamination, the twin experiments were replicated at different times with different library preparation protocols.

This clonotype was observed a few times. The specificity of this receptor is unknown. No base qualities exist here, and no much larger clone lies one base off it. Every donor was a healthy Caucasian. The twin cohort comprised three pairs of female monozygotic twins, all aged roughly 18 to 30 years. Peripheral blood mononuclear cells were the source from which RNA for the TCR libraries was isolated. The paper as a whole reports these results and caveats: Because the same donors could not be followed over many years, conclusions were based on cross-sectional statistical analysis. Compared with coincidental sharing between unrelated individuals, an excess of low generation-probability sequences was observed among out-of-frame TCR alpha sequences shared between twins. Fewer insertions were carried by abundant cord blood beta clonotypes, a similar but weaker trend appeared in young adult naive repertoires, and no such trend appeared in memory repertoires. Invariant T cells such as MAIT and iNKT could partly confound zero-insertion analyses, although diverse VJ usage argued against such confounding for most clonotypes. In beta out-of-frame sequences, excess twin sharing was weaker, because having fewer shared sequences lowered the signal-to-noise ratio. In monozygotic twins, recombination models systematically underestimated out-of-frame TCR alpha sharing, but the models matched the sharing seen between unrelated individuals.

Preparation of the library involved 5' RACE. Reads for this sample came from an Illumina HiSeq 2000. Template switching introduced a universal primer binding site; the final cDNA contained a unique molecular identifier, enabling accurate counting of TCR cDNA molecules. Specific primers in the conserved constant-segment region were used to synthesize first-strand cDNA for TCR alpha and beta chains. To control for contamination, each cDNA library was double barcoded with a SMART-Mk sample barcode plus Illumina barcodes. Two successive PCR steps introduced TruSeq adapter sequences along with Illumina sample barcodes. Sequencing of the TCR alpha and beta cDNA libraries was done on the Illumina HiSeq platform using custom primers. On the authors' methods: Unique molecular identifiers were extracted from raw reads with MiGEC, and CDR3 positions were determined with MiXCR. For each individual, recombination models were inferred using an EM algorithm with the repgenHMM and IGoR tools. Shared clonotype analysis was performed with the tcR package in R, normalizing sharing by the product of cloneset sizes. To study raw recombination free of thymic and clonal selection effects, out-of-frame nonproductive sequences were analyzed. TCRdb reprocessed the public reads (quality trimming at Q25 with fastp, clone calling with MiXCR) and kept in-frame beta chains. Entries are consolidated by CDR3 protein sequence, retaining the most common genes and DNA. Clone size and V and J calls follow TCRdb, not the original study. The sample records a few hundred thousand distinct CDR3 sequences, roughly 9.5% of which are singletons. Jointly, the top ten make up 2.5% to 3.5% of the sample.

Deletion took 0 bases off V and 8 bases off J, with a span of 20 bases between the germline ends. CDR1 SGHVS and CDR2 FQNEAQ are derived from the germline V gene. The CDR3 runs 17 amino acids, cysteine and phenylalanine included. Only CDR3 DNA is held: 51 bases, read in frame from base 1. The same sample was also used in a study of yellow fever vaccine responses in identical twins. That second report states: The T cell response to vaccination in identical twins was reported by the authors to appear partly convergent and partly personalized. Focusing on identical twins, the study followed the T cell clones that responded to the vaccine, and did so with precision.

The sequencing input was PBMCs. The chain employs TRBV7-8 and TRBJ2-1; the D gene is unclear. The TCR was taken from a woman aged 18 to 35 in good health. The DNA sequence follows: TGTGCCAGCAGCTTAGCGTCCGACCTCCGGGCGATCCATGAGCAGTTCTTC. It translates as CASSLASDLRAIHEQFF. The full variable domain, with segments outside the CDR3 supplied by the reference TRBV7-8 and TRBJ2-1 proteins, appears as GAGVSQSPRYKVAKRGQDVALRCDPISGHVSLFWYQQALGQGPEFLTYFQNEAQLDKSGLPSDRFFAERPEGSVSTLKIQRTQQEDSAVYLCASSLASDLRAIHEQFFGPGTRLTVL.